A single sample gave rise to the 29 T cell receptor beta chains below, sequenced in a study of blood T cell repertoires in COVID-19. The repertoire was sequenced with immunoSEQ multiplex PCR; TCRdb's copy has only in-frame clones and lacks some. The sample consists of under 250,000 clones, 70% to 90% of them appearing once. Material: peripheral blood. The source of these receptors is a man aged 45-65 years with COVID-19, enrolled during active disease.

The CDR3 here is CAISVGEAEGYTF. The CDR3 DNA reads as TGTGCCATCAGTGTGGGAGAGGCTGAGGGCTACACCTTC. The chain combines TRBV10-3 with TRBJ1-2; D remains unclear. Trimming stripped 4 bases from V and 8 bases from J, with 14 bases between. The V gene's germline CDR1 is ENHRY and CDR2 SYGVKD. The CDR3 sequence is 13 residues long.

The CDR3 region is CASSDRGLTGELFF. Here the CDR3 DNA reads TGTGCCAGTTCGGACAGGGGGCTCACCGGGGAGCTGTTTTTT. This chain uses TRBV19 with TRBJ2-2, with 11 bases identical to TRBD1. The V segment lost 8 bases and the J segment 4 bases; nucleotides outside the gene matches: 3. Germline loops: CDR1 LNHDA, CDR2 SQIVND (reference sequence). This CDR3 is 14 amino acids long.

The CDR3 loop reads CASSLTLMEMNTEAFF. CDR3 DNA: TGTGCCAGCAGCTTAACGTTGATGGAGATGAACACTGAAGCTTTCTTT. The chain employs TRBV7-3 and TRBJ1-1; no definite D call. Germline V gene lookup returns CDR1 SGHTA and CDR2 FQGTGA. V was shortened by 0 bases and J by 0 bases, with 11 bases between the two germline ends. CDR3 length: 16 amino acids. Full variable domain (outside the CDR3, taken from reference TRBV7-3 and TRBJ1-1): GAGVSQTPSNKVTEKGKYVELRCDPISGHTALYWYRQSLGQGPEFLIYFQGTGAADDSGLPNDRFFAVRPEGSVSTLKIQRTERGDSAVYLCASSLTLMEMNTEAFFGQGTRLTVV.

For the CDR3, the DNA is TGTGCCAGCAGTGAAAGGGGCATTAGTTCCTACGAGCAGTACTTC. It encodes CASSERGISSYEQYF. This chain joins TRBV2 and TRBJ2-7, with a weak D call TRBD1 (5 bases). Trimming removed 2 bases from V and 1 base from J, with 12 bases in between. The CDR3 sequence is 15 residues long. CDR1 is SNHLY and CDR2 is FYNNEI in the germline V gene.

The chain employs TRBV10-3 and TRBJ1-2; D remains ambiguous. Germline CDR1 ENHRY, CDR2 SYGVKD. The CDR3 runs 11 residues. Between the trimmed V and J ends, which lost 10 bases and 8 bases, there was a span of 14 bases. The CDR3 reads CATTGGGGYTF. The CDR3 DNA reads TGTGCCACCACGGGTGGTGGCGGCTACACCTTC.

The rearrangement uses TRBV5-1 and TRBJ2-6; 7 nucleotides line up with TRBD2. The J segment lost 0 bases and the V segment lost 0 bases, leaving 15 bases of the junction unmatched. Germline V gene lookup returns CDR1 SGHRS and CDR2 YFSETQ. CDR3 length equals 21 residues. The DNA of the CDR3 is TGCGCCAGCAGCTTGGAAGGCGGGAGAGGCCCTAGGAGCTCTGGGGCCAACGTCCTGACTTTC. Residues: CASSLEGGRGPRSSGANVLTF.

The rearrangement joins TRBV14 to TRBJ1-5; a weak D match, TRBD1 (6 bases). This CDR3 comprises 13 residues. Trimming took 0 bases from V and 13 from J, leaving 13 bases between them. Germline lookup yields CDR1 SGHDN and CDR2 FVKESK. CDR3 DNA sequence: TGTGCCAGCAGCCAAGATACAGGACAGCGTCAGCATTTT. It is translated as CASSQDTGQRQHF.

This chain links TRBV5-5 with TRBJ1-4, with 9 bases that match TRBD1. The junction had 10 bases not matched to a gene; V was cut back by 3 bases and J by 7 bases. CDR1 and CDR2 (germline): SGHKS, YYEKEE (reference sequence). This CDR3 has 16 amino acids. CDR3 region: CASSSGTGMIGEKLFF. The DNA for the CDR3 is TGTGCCAGCAGCTCCGGGACAGGGATGATTGGTGAAAAACTGTTTTTT.

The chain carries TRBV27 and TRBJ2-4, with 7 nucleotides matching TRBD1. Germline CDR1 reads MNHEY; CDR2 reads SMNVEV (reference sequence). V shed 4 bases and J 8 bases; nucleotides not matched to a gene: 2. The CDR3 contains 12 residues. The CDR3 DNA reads TGTGCCAGCAGTTCCCAGGGGGACATTCAGTACTTC. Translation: CASSSQGDIQYF.

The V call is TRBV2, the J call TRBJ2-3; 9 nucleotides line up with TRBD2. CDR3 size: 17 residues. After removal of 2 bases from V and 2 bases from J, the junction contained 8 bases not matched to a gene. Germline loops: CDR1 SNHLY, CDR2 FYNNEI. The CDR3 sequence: CASSEWLREGITDTQYF. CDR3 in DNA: TGTGCCAGCAGTGAATGGTTGCGGGAGGGGATCACAGATACGCAGTATTTT.

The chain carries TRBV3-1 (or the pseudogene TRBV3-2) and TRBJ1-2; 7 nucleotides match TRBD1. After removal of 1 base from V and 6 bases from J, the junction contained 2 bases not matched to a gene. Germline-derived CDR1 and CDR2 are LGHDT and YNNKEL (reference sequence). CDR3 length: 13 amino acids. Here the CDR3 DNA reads TGTGCCAGCAGCCAAGTTCAGGGGGATGGCTACACCTTC. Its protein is CASSQVQGDGYTF.

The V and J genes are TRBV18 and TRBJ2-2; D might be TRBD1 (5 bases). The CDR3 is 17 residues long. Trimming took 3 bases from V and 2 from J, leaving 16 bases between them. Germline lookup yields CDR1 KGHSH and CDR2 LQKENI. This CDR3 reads CASSPPAGYDNTGELFF. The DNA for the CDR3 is TGTGCCAGCTCACCTCCGGCAGGGTACGATAACACCGGGGAGCTGTTTTTT.

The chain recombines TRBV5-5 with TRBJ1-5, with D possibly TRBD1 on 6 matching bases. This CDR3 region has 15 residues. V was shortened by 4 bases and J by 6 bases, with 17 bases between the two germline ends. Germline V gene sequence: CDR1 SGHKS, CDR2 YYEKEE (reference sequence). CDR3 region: CASSPTTQGGQPQHF. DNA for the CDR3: TGTGCCAGCAGCCCCACGACACAGGGTGGTCAGCCCCAGCATTTT.

CDR3 loop: CASSLDGSGVDTQYF. The DNA of the CDR3 is TGTGCCAGCAGCTTAGATGGGTCAGGCGTAGATACGCAGTATTTT. V usage is TRBV11-2 and J usage is TRBJ2-3; D remains unclear. V lost 0 bases, J lost 5 bases, and 12 bases lay in between. Germline V CDR1 and CDR2: SGHAT, FQNNGV. CDR3 length equals 15 residues.

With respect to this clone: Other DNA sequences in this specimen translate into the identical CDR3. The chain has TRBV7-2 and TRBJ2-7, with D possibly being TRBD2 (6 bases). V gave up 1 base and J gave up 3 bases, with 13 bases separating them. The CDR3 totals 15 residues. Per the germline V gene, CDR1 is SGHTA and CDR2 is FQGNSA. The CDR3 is CASSLVASEYYEQYF. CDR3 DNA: TGTGCCAGCAGCTTAGTGGCTAGCGAGTACTACGAGCAGTACTTC.

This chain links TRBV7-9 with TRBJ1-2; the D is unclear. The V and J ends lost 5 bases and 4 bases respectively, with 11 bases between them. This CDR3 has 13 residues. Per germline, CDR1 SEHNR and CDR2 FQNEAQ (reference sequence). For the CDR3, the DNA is TGTGCCAGCAGCGCACCCACTCCCTATGGCTACACCTTC. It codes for CASSAPTPYGYTF.

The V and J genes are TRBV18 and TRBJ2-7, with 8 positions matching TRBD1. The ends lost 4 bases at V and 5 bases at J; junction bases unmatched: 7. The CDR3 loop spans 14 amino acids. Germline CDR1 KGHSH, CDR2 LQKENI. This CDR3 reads CASSLTGAENEQYF. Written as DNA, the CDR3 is TGTGCCAGCTCACTGACAGGGGCGGAAAACGAGCAGTACTTC.

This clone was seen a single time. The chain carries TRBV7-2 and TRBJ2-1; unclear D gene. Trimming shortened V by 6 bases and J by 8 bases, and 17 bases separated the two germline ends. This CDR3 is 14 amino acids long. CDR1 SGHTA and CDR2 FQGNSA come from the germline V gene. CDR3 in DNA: TGTGCCAGCAGACCGCGCTACTCCGCCGATGAGCAGTTCTTC. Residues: CASRPRYSADEQFF.

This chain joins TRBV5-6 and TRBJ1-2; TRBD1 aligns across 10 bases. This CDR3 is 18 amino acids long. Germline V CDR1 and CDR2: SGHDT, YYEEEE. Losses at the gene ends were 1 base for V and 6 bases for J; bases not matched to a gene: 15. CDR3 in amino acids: CASSLPHYRTGGFDGYTF. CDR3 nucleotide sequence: TGTGCCAGCAGCTTGCCCCACTACCGGACAGGGGGATTCGATGGCTACACCTTC.

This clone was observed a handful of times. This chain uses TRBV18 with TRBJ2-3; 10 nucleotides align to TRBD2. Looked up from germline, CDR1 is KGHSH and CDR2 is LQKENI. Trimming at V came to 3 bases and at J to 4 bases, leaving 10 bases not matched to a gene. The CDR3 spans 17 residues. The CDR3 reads CASSPYQRTSGADTQYF. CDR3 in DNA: TGTGCCAGCTCACCCTACCAAAGGACTAGCGGCGCAGATACGCAGTATTTT.

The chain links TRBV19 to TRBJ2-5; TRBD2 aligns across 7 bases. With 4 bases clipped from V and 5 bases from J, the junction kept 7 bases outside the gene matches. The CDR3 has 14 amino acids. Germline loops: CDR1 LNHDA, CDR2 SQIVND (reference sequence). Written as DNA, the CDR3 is TGTGCCAGTAGTACCGGGACTACGGGGGAGACCCAGTACTTC. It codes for CASSTGTTGETQYF.

CDR3 in amino acids: CASSLSRFGETQYF. The DNA for the CDR3 is TGTGCCAGCAGCTTAAGCAGGTTCGGAGAGACCCAGTACTTC. V and J are TRBV7-9 and TRBJ2-5; D is ambiguous. Deletions cut 2 bases from V and 4 bases from J, with 11 bases between. Germline loops: CDR1 SEHNR, CDR2 FQNEAQ (reference sequence). This CDR3 comprises 14 residues.

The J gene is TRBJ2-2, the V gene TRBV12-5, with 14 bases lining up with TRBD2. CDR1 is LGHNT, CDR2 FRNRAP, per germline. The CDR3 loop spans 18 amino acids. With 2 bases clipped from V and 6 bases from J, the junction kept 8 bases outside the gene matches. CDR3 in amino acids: CASGLLGLAGVYAGELFF. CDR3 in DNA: TGTGCTAGTGGTTTGTTGGGACTAGCGGGAGTTTACGCCGGGGAGCTGTTTTTT.

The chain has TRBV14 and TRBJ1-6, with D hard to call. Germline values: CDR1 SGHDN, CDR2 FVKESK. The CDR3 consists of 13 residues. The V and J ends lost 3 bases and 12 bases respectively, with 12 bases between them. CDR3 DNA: TGTGCCAGCAGCCATCAGGATAAGGAACCCCTCCACTTT. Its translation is CASSHQDKEPLHF.

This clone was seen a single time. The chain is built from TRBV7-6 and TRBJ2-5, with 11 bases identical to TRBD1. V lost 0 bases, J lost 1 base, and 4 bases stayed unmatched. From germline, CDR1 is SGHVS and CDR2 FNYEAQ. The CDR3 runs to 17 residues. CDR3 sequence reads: CASSLARGTGGQETQYF. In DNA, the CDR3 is TGTGCCAGCAGCTTAGCGCGTGGGACAGGGGGCCAAGAGACCCAGTACTTC.

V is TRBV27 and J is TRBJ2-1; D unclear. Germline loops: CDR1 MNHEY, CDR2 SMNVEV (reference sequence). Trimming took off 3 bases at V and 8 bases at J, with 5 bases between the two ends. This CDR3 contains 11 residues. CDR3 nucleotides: TGTGCCAGCAGTTTTGGGCATGAGCAGTTCTTC. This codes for CASSFGHEQFF.

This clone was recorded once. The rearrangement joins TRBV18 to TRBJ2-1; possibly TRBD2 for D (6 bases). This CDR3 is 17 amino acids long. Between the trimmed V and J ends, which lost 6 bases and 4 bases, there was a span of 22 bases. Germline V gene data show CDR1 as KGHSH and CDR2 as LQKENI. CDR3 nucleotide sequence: TGTGCCAGCTCCAACCTCCCCGTCCGGGGGATTTACAATGAGCAGTTCTTC. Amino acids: CASSNLPVRGIYNEQFF.

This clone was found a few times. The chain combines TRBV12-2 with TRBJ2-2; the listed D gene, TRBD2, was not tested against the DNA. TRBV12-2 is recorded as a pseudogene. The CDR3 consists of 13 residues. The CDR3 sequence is CASCNLNTGELFF. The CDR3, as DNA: TGTGCAAGTTGCAACTTGAACACCGGGGAGCTGTTTTTT.

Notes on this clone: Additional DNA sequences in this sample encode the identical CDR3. The CDR3 protein is CSAKRGGEAFF. The CDR3 nucleotides are TGCAGTGCTAAAAGGGGGGGGGAAGCTTTCTTT. This chain joins TRBV20-1 and TRBJ1-1; D may be TRBD1 (6 bases). The CDR3 extends over 11 amino acids. Trimming left V 4 bases short and J 8 bases short, with 11 bases between. CDR1 DFQATT and CDR2 SNEGSKA come from the germline V gene (reference sequence).